This T cell receptor (beta chain) was recorded in a study of blood T cell repertoires in COVID-19. Overall study: Acute and convalescent COVID-19 specimens originated in the United States, Italy and Spain. Sample material is recorded as cDNA or gDNA derived from T cells, B-cell-depleted T cells, or PBMCs.

The germline CDR1 and CDR2 sequences are SNHLY and FYNNEI. This CDR3 is built from 13 residues. Trimming cost V 9 bases and J 4 bases; bases outside gene matches: 9. Source study methods: Amplification with reference gene primers provided the estimates of nucleated cell counts. Produced via immunoSEQ multiplex PCR; TCRdb's table is partial and in-frame only. V and J calls and clone size come straight from that table; D and trimming were deduced from the DNA. The sample lists more than 250,000 clones; about 90% were seen once. The chain combines TRBV2 with TRBJ2-7; 7 bases fit TRBD1. The receptor's source is a man aged 18 to 30 who had recovered from COVID-19. Sequenced sample: peripheral blood. The CDR3 sequence: CASIRDRGYEQYF. The DNA for the CDR3 is TGTGCCAGTATCCGGGACAGAGGATACGAGCAGTACTTC.